The rows below give T cell receptor beta chains drawn from one sample of a study of cytomegalovirus exposure and HLA in healthy donors. This table comes from immunoSEQ multiplex PCR, and its TCRdb copy is limited to in-frame clones, with some not included. Of over 150,000 clones in the sample, 65% to 90% were seen once. Sequencing input: PBMCs. Receptor source: a man aged 50 to 60 in good health and CMV-seropositive. CDR3s leave out the opening cysteine and the closing phenylalanine or tryptophan.

AWSRTRDQPQH,TRBV30
ASSLPLTGSPDTGELF,TRBV28
SVEVGTGNIQY,TRBV29-1
SGGHSSYEQY,TRBV29-1
AWSRGMNTEAF,TRBV30
ASSEGPGLWELF,TRBV2
ASSFSGGAPGEQY,TRBV7-6
ASSPWGAGGSYNEQF,TRBV9
ASSEAGGAQETQY,TRBV2
ASSILSTPGTGEDNEQF,TRBV28
ASSQPRRADGRDNEQF,TRBV23-1
ASSQAGDGYT,TRBV4-3
ASSPGVAPGYT,TRBV7-2
ASKPGGGSHEQY,TRBV6-5
ASSSGADYEQY,TRBV7-9
ASSLGGSAYEQY,TRBV7-9
ASSIAAGINFGYT,TRBV19
ASSLSSGEAAGANVLT,TRBV4-3
ASSIGSAGGLKETQY,TRBV19
ASSLNGGSRYT,TRBV7-9
ASGGIGNQPQH,TRBV28
ASSLGTSGTIQETQY,TRBV7-2
ASSGTGGVEQY,TRBV6-5
ASGSRALGGKLF,TRBV7-7
ASSVAPAGGYEQY,TRBV9
ASSKGLAGALETQY,TRBV19
ASSPGVDANTGELF,TRBV5-1
SSRGGAGSYNEQF,TRBV29-1